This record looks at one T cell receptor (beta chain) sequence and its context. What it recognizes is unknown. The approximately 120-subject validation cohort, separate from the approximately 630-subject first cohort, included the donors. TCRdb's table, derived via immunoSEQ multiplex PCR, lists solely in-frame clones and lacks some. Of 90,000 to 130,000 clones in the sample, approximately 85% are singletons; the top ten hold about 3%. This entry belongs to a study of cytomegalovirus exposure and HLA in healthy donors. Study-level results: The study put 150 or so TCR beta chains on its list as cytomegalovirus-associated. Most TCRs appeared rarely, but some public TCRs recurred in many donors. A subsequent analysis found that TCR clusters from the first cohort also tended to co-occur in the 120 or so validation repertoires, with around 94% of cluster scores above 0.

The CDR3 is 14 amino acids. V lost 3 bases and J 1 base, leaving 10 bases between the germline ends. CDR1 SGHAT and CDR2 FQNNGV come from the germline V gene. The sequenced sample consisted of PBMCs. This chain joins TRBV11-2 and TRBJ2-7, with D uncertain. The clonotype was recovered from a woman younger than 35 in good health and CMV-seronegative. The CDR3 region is CASSFFAGSYEQYF. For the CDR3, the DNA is TGTGCCAGCAGCTTTTTCGCCGGGTCCTACGAGCAGTACTTC.